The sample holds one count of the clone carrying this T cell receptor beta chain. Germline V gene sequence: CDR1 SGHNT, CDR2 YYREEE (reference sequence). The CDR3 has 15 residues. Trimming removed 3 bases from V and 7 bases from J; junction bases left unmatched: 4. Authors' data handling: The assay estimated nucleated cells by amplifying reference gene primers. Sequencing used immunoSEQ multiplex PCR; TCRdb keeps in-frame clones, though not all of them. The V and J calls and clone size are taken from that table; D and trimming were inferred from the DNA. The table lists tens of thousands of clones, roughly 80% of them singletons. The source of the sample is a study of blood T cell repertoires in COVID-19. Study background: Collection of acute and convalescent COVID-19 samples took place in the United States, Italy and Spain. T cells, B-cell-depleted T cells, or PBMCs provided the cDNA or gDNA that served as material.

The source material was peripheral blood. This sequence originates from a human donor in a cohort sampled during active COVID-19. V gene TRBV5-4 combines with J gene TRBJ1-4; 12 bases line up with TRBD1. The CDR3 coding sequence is TGTGCCAGCAGCTCACCGGGACAGGGGGCTGAAAAACTGTTTTTT. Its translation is CASSSPGQGAEKLFF. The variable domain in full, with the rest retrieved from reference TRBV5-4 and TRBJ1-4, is ETGVTQSPTHLIKTRGQQVTLRCSSQSGHNTVSWYQQALGQGPQFIFQYYREEENGRGNFPPRFSGLQFPNYSSELNVNALELDDSALYLCASSSPGQGAEKLFFGSGTQLSVL.